This T cell receptor (beta chain) was recorded in a study of shared clonotypes between healthy human individuals. Study-wide results and caveats: In this cohort, only blood was sampled, and tissue repertoires likely differ. Generation of non-shared clonotypes was less probable than generation of clonotypes shared by all four donors.

Evenly divided among several immunoSEQ plates was the genomic DNA of each subset. Libraries were prepared by immunoSEQ multiplex PCR; TCRdb keeps only in-frame clonotypes and omits some of them. The table shows 1.5 million to 2.5 million clones, with approximately 95% occurring only once. A word on this clone: Antigen unknown.

Naivety among CD8 cells was defined by CD45RO negativity and positive CCR7 selection, thereby excluding terminally differentiated effector memory CD45RA+ cells. The origin of this receptor is a young man in good health. The sequencing input was naive CD8+ T cells sorted from blood.

CDR3 sequence reads: CASSLSGTPGDTQYF. CDR3 sequence (DNA): TGTGCCAGCAGTCTTAGCGGGACCCCAGGAGATACGCAGTATTTT. The gene calls are TRBV27 and TRBJ2-3; 8 nucleotides agree with TRBD2. Trimming took 5 bases from V and 5 from J; bases not matched to a gene: 9. Germline CDR1 is MNHEY and CDR2 is SMNVEV (reference sequence). This CDR3 contains 15 residues.